This T cell receptor (beta chain) stems from a study of Graves' ophthalmopathy and Graves' hyperthyroidism. The overall study: Investigators collected peripheral blood at initial diagnosis, before any treatment was given. Overall study findings and caveats: Most expanded thyroid clonotypes above 0.001 frequency also appeared in blood.

The CDR3 extends over 16 amino acids. Germline V CDR1 and CDR2: MNHNS, SASEGT. V lost 1 base and J 0 bases, leaving 12 bases between the germline ends. This clonotype showed up many times. As yet, its antigen is unknown. CDR3 regions of TCR beta were amplified from RNA transcripts. An opening RT-PCR round employed HTBI primers and preceded a second-round multiplex PCR. TCRdb re-analysed the multiplex PCR reads in MiXCR, keeping a single row per CDR3 protein. The sample holds 400,000 to 450,000 distinct CDR3 sequences; 20% to 25% are singletons and the top ten take 2.5% to 3%. Stable hyperthyroid donors showed no ophthalmopathy during 18 months follow-up. As diagnostic evidence, clinical symptoms, serum thyroxine, TRAb, thyroid ultrasound and orbital computed tomography were relied upon.

This clonotype originated in a woman younger than 30 with stable Graves' hyperthyroidism. Sequencing input: peripheral blood. The rearrangement uses TRBV6-1 and TRBJ1-2; TRBD1 is a possible D gene (5 bases). Written as DNA, the CDR3 is TGTGCCAGCAGTGAAGGCCTCCAGGGATCTAACTATGGCTACACCTTC. Translated: CASSEGLQGSNYGYTF.